This T cell receptor beta chain derives from a study of T cell repertoires in cytomegalovirus infection. Germline V gives CDR1 DFQATT, CDR2 SNEGSKA (reference sequence). The germline V and J ends were trimmed by 3 bases and 0 bases, with 10 bases remaining between them. The CDR3 length is 14 residues. Points on this clonotype: No antigen is known for it.

TCRdb independently ran MiXCR on the reads; one entry per CDR3 protein. The sample consists of under 850,000 distinct CDR3 sequences, roughly a third of them appearing once. Sequenced material: cultured PBMCs, taken from culture after CMV antigen stimulation. The sequence was collected from a human donor in good health (CMV status not recorded). Some clones in this sample may be carry-over from other donors' samples. The V gene is TRBV20-1, the J gene TRBJ2-3; TRBD1 might be the D (6 bases). CDR3 sequence: CSARSRGSTDTQYF. CDR3 nucleotides: TGCAGTGCTAGGAGCAGGGGCAGCACAGATACGCAGTATTTT.